This T cell receptor beta chain is drawn from a study of blood T cell repertoires in COVID-19 (dated by TCRdb to 2018 to 2021). Regarding the study in general: Collaborator samples came from the United States, Italy and Spain and covered acute and convalescent phases of COVID-19. The material from the prospective study consisted of cDNA or gDNA derived from T cells, B-cell-depleted T cells, or PBMCs. Sample metadata almost always included a de-identified subject ID, COVID-19 status, age in years and sex. The samples were drawn from two sources: the first 160 participants of the ongoing ImmuneRACE study, and 1,254 subjects contributed by 6 global collaborators. A freely available public database, intended as a resource for researchers studying the immune response to SARS-CoV-2, is where the repertoires were released. Subjects who had been exposed to COVID-19, were actively infected with it, or had recovered from it provided the deeply sampled blood TCRbeta repertoires that made up the dataset. Where available, HLA class I and class II types were obtained from metadata supplied by the sample provider rather than from assay-based typing. What the study reported, not specific to this receptor: How much clinical and demographic metadata was included differed by source and by participant, and the metadata was provided uncurated.

Comments on this clone: The specificity of this receptor is unknown. No clone much larger than this one lies a single base away; base qualities are absent.

TCRbeta CDR3 regions were amplified from genomic DNA by means of the immunoSEQ Assay, a bias-controlled multiplex PCR. As for how the authors treated the data: The number of nucleated cells in each sample was estimated by amplification of reference gene primers within the assay. To quantify the absolute abundance of each unique TCRbeta CDR3 rearrangement, sequence reads were collapsed and filtered. For each sample, productive Simpson clonality was calculated by taking the square root of Simpson's diversity index across productive rearrangements. TCRdb retrieved this table from immuneACCESS and kept in-frame rearrangements only. Not all clones are present; in checked studies, unresolved V genes account for under half, and no reason is known for the remainder. Clonal size and the V and J genes are those of that table, whereas D and trimming came from the DNA. The sample yields about 60,000 clones; roughly 80% were counted once. The ten largest clones represent roughly a tenth of the sample.

One collaborating source in Seattle enrolled patients while the patients were actively infected and followed the patients over time throughout the course of disease. Whole blood was collected in K2EDTA tubes by collaborating institutions according to the institutions' own protocols. For TCRbeta analysis, collaborators shipped samples in one of three forms: frozen whole blood, isolated PBMCs, or DNA extracted from either of those sample types. Counted from cysteine to phenylalanine, this CDR3 has 13 amino acids. Only CDR3 DNA is held: 39 bases, read in frame from base 1. CDR1 and CDR2 (MDHEN, SYDVKM) derive from the germline V gene. Trimming costs V 1 base and J 8 bases, and their ends lie 11 bases apart.

Material: peripheral blood. The sequence joins TRBV28 to TRBJ1-2; a tentative D call is TRBD1 (6 bases match). The source of this sequence is a man aged 50-60 years with COVID-19, enrolled during active disease. Here the CDR3 is given as CASSLSGGLGYTF. The DNA sequence is given as TGTGCCAGCAGTTTATCGGGGGGCCTCGGCTACACCTTC.